What follows are 16 T cell receptor beta chains derived from one specimen sequenced in a study of radiotherapy plus CTLA-4 blockade in lung cancer. Repertoires were generated with immunoSEQ multiplex PCR, while TCRdb's copy carries only in-frame clones and drops some. The repertoire holds 40,000 to 45,000 clones, with about 77% as singletons. Source: peripheral blood, taken from a patient treated with radiotherapy plus ipilimumab. Source of these receptors: a human donor with non-small cell lung cancer who had stable disease on radiotherapy plus ipilimumab.

The chain is built from TRBV21-1 and TRBJ1-2; TRBD1, the table's D call, was not compared with the DNA. TRBV21-1 is a pseudogene. The CDR3 consists of 16 residues. This CDR3 is CASNSRRDRGGSGYTF. The CDR3 region has the DNA TGTGCCAGCAACTCAAGGAGGGACAGGGGGGGGAGTGGCTACACCTTC.

The table lists this clone with a few counts. This chain connects TRBV4-3 to TRBJ2-1; no definite D call. The CDR3 contains 13 residues. V was shortened by 0 bases and J by 6 bases, with 6 bases between the two germline ends. CDR1 and CDR2 from the germline V gene are LGHNA and YSLEER. The CDR3 bases are TGCGCCAGCAGCCAAGATCTAGGCAATGAGCAGTTCTTC. Protein: CASSQDLGNEQFF.

The count of this clone is one. This chain joins TRBV7-9 and TRBJ1-4; 8 positions match TRBD1. CDR1 is SEHNR, CDR2 FQNEAQ, per germline (reference sequence). V gave up 1 base and J gave up 0 bases; unmatched junction bases: 7. This CDR3 has 18 residues. CDR3 nucleotide sequence: TGTGCCAGCAGCTTAGGACAGGGGTCAACCTCAACTAATGAAAAACTGTTTTTT. Translation gives CASSLGQGSTSTNEKLFF.

The chain combines TRBV6-1 with TRBJ2-5; TRBD2 matches at 9 bases. Germline-derived CDR1 and CDR2 are MNHNS and SASEGT. V was pared by 6 bases and J by 1 base, with 3 bases of the junction left unmatched. The CDR3 has 14 residues. DNA of the CDR3: TGTGCCAGCAGCCCGACTAGCGGCCAAGAGACCCAGTACTTC. As protein: CASSPTSGQETQYF.

The CDR3 region is CASSPTGGAGYGYTF. The CDR3 nucleotides are TGTGCCAGCAGCCCCACGGGGGGGGCGGGCTATGGCTACACCTTC. The chain links TRBV9 to TRBJ1-2; tentatively, D is TRBD1 (6 bases). CDR3 length equals 15 residues. Trimming took 4 bases from V and 4 from J, leaving 17 bases between them. Per the germline V gene, CDR1 is SGDLS and CDR2 is YYNGEE.

The chain links TRBV27 to TRBJ2-2, with TRBD2 identical over 11 bases. Germline loops: CDR1 MNHEY, CDR2 SMNVEV (reference sequence). This CDR3 comprises 15 residues. Germline trimming cut 6 bases from V and 5 bases from J; bases unmatched to any gene: 5. The CDR3 loop reads CASSRRTSGTGELFF. CDR3 bases: TGTGCCAGCAGCCGCCGGACTAGCGGGACCGGGGAGCTGTTTTTT.

This rearrangement joins TRBV5-4 to TRBJ2-5; D perhaps matches TRBD1 (6 bases). Germline V lookup: CDR1 SGHNT, CDR2 YYREEE (reference sequence). Trimming cost V 1 base and J 2 bases, with 9 bases left between them. There are 14 residues in the CDR3. The CDR3 spells CASSLRDKQETQYF. The CDR3 nucleotides read TGTGCCAGCAGCTTGAGGGACAAGCAAGAGACCCAGTACTTC.

The chain combines TRBV30 with TRBJ1-1, with unresolved D. The CDR3 is made up of 14 amino acids. Trimming pared 3 bases from V and 3 bases from J, leaving 14 bases between. Germline CDR1 GTSNPN, CDR2 SVGIG (reference sequence). In DNA, the CDR3 is TGTGCCTGGAGAGGAGGGTCGGGATACACTGAAGCTTTCTTT. Protein: CAWRGGSGYTEAFF.

The chain combines TRBV30 with TRBJ2-5; D gene uncertain. The CDR3 is 13 amino acids. Germline V gene data show CDR1 as GTSNPN and CDR2 as SVGIG (reference sequence). Trimming shortened V by 1 base and J by 3 bases, and 9 bases separated the two germline ends. The DNA for the CDR3 is TGTGCCTGGAGTGGGAGCTGGGAAGAGACCCAGTACTTC. It is translated as CAWSGSWEETQYF.

This clone was seen a single time. The chain has TRBV5-6 and TRBJ2-3; 8 nucleotides match TRBD1. There are 15 residues in the CDR3. Germline CDR1 reads SGHDT; CDR2 reads YYEEEE. Trimming removed 0 bases from V and 4 bases from J; junction bases left unmatched: 4. CDR3 coding DNA: TGTGCCAGCAGCTTGGGGGACAGGTCGCCAGATACGCAGTATTTT. This codes for CASSLGDRSPDTQYF.

This rearrangement joins TRBV10-3 to TRBJ2-2; possibly TRBD2 for D (6 bases). This CDR3 has 14 residues. The ends were cut back, 10 bases at V and 5 bases at J, with 17 bases in the middle. CDR1 ENHRY and CDR2 SYGVKD come from the germline V gene. The CDR3 sequence is CATRVLGRTGELFF. The CDR3 DNA reads TGTGCCACCCGGGTATTGGGGAGGACCGGGGAGCTGTTTTTT.

The chain combines TRBV7-2 with TRBJ2-5; 12 nucleotides line up with TRBD2. The CDR3 length is 15 residues. Germline V lookup: CDR1 SGHTA, CDR2 FQGNSA. The V gene end was trimmed by 5 bases and the J gene end by 0 bases; junction bases not matched to a gene: 1. In DNA form, the CDR3 reads TGTGCCAGCAGCACTAGCGGGGGGAACCAAGAGACCCAGTACTTC. Protein sequence: CASSTSGGNQETQYF. The full variable domain, in which reference TRBV7-2 and TRBJ2-5 provide the parts outside the CDR3, is GAGVSQSPSNKVTEKGKDVELRCDPISGHTALYWYRQSLGQGLEFLIYFQGNSAPDKSGLPSDRFSAERTGGSVSTLTIQRTQQEDSAVYLCASSTSGGNQETQYFGPGTRLLVL.

This chain uses TRBV10-3 with TRBJ1-1; D is ambiguous. CDR3 length: 12 residues. Looked up from germline, CDR1 is ENHRY and CDR2 is SYGVKD. Between the trimmed V and J ends, which lost 5 bases and 6 bases, there was a span of 10 bases. This CDR3 reads CAISRGSAEAFF. The CDR3 nucleotides read TGTGCCATCAGTCGAGGGAGCGCTGAAGCTTTCTTT.

The V and J genes are TRBV7-9 and TRBJ2-1; 13 nucleotides match TRBD2. Per the germline V gene, CDR1 is SEHNR and CDR2 is FQNEAQ (reference sequence). The V segment lost 3 bases and the J segment 7 bases; nucleotides outside the gene matches: 3. The CDR3 runs 15 residues. The CDR3 is CASSFWTSGGNEQFF. In nucleotides, the CDR3 is TGTGCCAGCAGCTTTTGGACTAGCGGGGGTAATGAGCAGTTCTTC.

The CDR3 is CAIGLANAEQFF. The CDR3 DNA follows: TGTGCCATCGGACTAGCTAACGCTGAGCAGTTCTTC. The V call is TRBV10-3, the J call TRBJ2-1; 8 bases match TRBD2. Germline-derived CDR1 and CDR2 are ENHRY and SYGVKD. This CDR3 has 12 residues. V lost 8 bases, J lost 9 bases, and 6 bases stayed unmatched.

V usage is TRBV6-1 and J usage is TRBJ1-4, with TRBD1 as a possible D gene (6 bases). This CDR3 is 13 amino acids long. The V gene's germline CDR1 is MNHNS and CDR2 SASEGT. With 3 bases removed from V and 11 bases from J, the gap between germline ends came to 13 bases. The CDR3 region has the DNA TGTGCCAGCAGTGACAGGGGCGAAAGCAAACTGTTTTTT. Protein sequence: CASSDRGESKLFF.